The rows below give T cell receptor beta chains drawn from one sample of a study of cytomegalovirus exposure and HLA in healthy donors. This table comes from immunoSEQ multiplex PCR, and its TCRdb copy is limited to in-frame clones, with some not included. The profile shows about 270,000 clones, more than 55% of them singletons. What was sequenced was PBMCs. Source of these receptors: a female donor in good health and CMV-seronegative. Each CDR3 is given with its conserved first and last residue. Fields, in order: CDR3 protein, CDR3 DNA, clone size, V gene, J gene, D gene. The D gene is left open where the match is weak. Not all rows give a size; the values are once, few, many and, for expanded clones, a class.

CDR3aa: CASSPPAALAKNIQYF; CDR3nt: TGTGCCAGCAGTCCTCCCGCGGCCCTAGCCAAAAACATTCAGTACTTC; abundance: NA; v_gene: TRBV27; j_gene: TRBJ2-4; d_gene: NA
CDR3aa: CASSLVGGTSNQPQHF; CDR3nt: TGTGCCAGCAGTTTAGTGGGGGGGACAAGCAATCAGCCCCAGCATTTT; abundance: NA; v_gene: TRBV28; j_gene: TRBJ1-5; d_gene: NA
CDR3aa: CASRRQGIGYEQYF; CDR3nt: TGTGCCAGCAGAAGACAGGGGATCGGCTACGAGCAGTACTTC; abundance: NA; v_gene: TRBV6-6; j_gene: TRBJ2-7; d_gene: TRBD1
CDR3aa: CASRDRNNEKLFF; CDR3nt: TGTGCCAGCAGGGACAGGAATAATGAAAAACTGTTTTTT; abundance: NA; v_gene: TRBV6-1; j_gene: TRBJ1-4; d_gene: TRBD1
CDR3aa: CASGPPGRETQYF; CDR3nt: TGTGCTAGTGGTCCCCCGGGGAGGGAGACCCAGTACTTC; abundance: NA; v_gene: TRBV12-5; j_gene: TRBJ2-5; d_gene: NA
CDR3aa: CASSQTGRGLDTQYF; CDR3nt: TGTGCCAGCTCACAGACAGGGAGAGGACTAGATACGCAGTATTTT; abundance: NA; v_gene: TRBV18; j_gene: TRBJ2-3; d_gene: TRBD1
CDR3aa: CASSPAGTGGSYEQYF; CDR3nt: TGTGCCAGCTCACCGGCCGGGACAGGGGGTTCCTACGAGCAGTACTTC; abundance: NA; v_gene: TRBV18; j_gene: TRBJ2-7; d_gene: TRBD1
CDR3aa: CASSFTANTEAFF; CDR3nt: TGTGCCAGCAGCTTTACAGCGAACACTGAAGCTTTCTTT; abundance: NA; v_gene: TRBV7-2; j_gene: TRBJ1-1; d_gene: NA
CDR3aa: CASTSGIYTYEQYF; CDR3nt: TGTGCCAGCACCTCAGGGATTTACACCTACGAGCAGTACTTC; abundance: NA; v_gene: TRBV6-1; j_gene: TRBJ2-7; d_gene: NA
CDR3aa: CASDGTGSNEQFF; CDR3nt: TGTGCCAGCGATGGGACAGGGTCCAATGAGCAGTTCTTC; abundance: few; v_gene: TRBV2; j_gene: TRBJ2-1; d_gene: TRBD1
CDR3aa: CASSFETGGGYTF; CDR3nt: TGCGCCAGCAGCTTTGAGACAGGCGGGGGCTACACCTTC; abundance: once; v_gene: TRBV5-1; j_gene: TRBJ1-2; d_gene: NA
CDR3aa: CASSQELGREQYF; CDR3nt: TGCGCCAGCAGCCAAGAACTGGGGAGGGAGCAGTACTTC; abundance: NA; v_gene: TRBV4-1; j_gene: TRBJ2-7; d_gene: NA
CDR3aa: CSSSLGSSEQYF; CDR3nt: TGTTCCAGCAGCTTGGGTAGCTCCGAGCAGTACTTC; abundance: NA; v_gene: TRBV7-9; j_gene: TRBJ2-7; d_gene: NA
CDR3aa: CASQQVVANEKLFF; CDR3nt: TGTGCCAGCCAACAGGTGGTAGCTAATGAAAAACTGTTTTTT; abundance: once; v_gene: TRBV2; j_gene: TRBJ1-4; d_gene: NA
CDR3aa: CASSSGQGDGYTF; CDR3nt: TGTGCCAGCAGTTCGGGACAGGGGGATGGCTACACCTTC; abundance: NA; v_gene: TRBV6-5; j_gene: TRBJ1-2; d_gene: TRBD1
CDR3aa: CASRDGLARSYEQYF; CDR3nt: TGCGCCAGCAGGGACGGACTAGCGAGATCCTACGAGCAGTACTTC; abundance: NA; v_gene: TRBV5-1; j_gene: TRBJ2-7; d_gene: TRBD2
CDR3aa: CASSGGTSYNEQFF; CDR3nt: TGTGCCAGCAGTGGGGGGACTAGCTACAATGAGCAGTTCTTC; abundance: NA; v_gene: TRBV6-4; j_gene: TRBJ2-1; d_gene: TRBD2
CDR3aa: CASSEVSGSADTQYF; CDR3nt: TGTGCCAGCAGTGAAGTTAGCGGGAGCGCAGATACGCAGTATTTT; abundance: NA; v_gene: TRBV6-1; j_gene: TRBJ2-3; d_gene: TRBD2
CDR3aa: CASSPNTENTEAFF; CDR3nt: TGTGCCAGCTCACCGAACACAGAGAACACTGAAGCTTTCTTT; abundance: NA; v_gene: TRBV18; j_gene: TRBJ1-1; d_gene: NA
CDR3aa: CATQSSSDSYEQYF; CDR3nt: TGTGCCACCCAATCTTCTAGCGACTCCTACGAGCAGTACTTC; abundance: once; v_gene: TRBV28; j_gene: TRBJ2-7; d_gene: NA
CDR3aa: CASRHGREGLAGDGKTQYF; CDR3nt: TGCGCCAGCAGACACGGACGGGAGGGACTAGCGGGGGACGGGAAGACCCAGTACTTC; abundance: NA; v_gene: TRBV5-1; j_gene: TRBJ2-5; d_gene: TRBD2
CDR3aa: CASSLNQVTEQFF; CDR3nt: TGTGCCAGCAGCTTAAACCAGGTCACTGAGCAGTTCTTC; abundance: NA; v_gene: TRBV7-3; j_gene: TRBJ2-1; d_gene: NA
CDR3aa: CASSGQGGRTEAFF; CDR3nt: TGTGCCAGCAGTGGACAGGGCGGAAGGACTGAAGCTTTCTTT; abundance: few; v_gene: TRBV28; j_gene: TRBJ1-1; d_gene: TRBD1
CDR3aa: CASSQPVMNTEAFF; CDR3nt: TGCGCCAGCAGCCAACCGGTTATGAACACTGAAGCTTTCTTT; abundance: once; v_gene: TRBV4-1; j_gene: TRBJ1-1; d_gene: NA